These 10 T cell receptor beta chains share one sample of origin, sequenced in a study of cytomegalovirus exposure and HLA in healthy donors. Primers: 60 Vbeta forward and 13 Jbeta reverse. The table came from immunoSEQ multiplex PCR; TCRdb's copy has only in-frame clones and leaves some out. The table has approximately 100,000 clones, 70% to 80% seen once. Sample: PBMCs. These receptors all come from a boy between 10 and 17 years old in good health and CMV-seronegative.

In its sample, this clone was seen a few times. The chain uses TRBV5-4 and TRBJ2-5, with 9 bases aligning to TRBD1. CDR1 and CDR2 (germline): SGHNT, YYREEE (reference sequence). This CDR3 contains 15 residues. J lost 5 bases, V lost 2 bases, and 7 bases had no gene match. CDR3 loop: CASSFSRDRVETQYF. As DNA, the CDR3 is TGTGCCAGCAGCTTTTCCCGGGACAGGGTGGAGACCCAGTACTTC. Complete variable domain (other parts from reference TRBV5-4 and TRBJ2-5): ETGVTQSPTHLIKTRGQQVTLRCSSQSGHNTVSWYQQALGQGPQFIFQYYREEENGRGNFPPRFSGLQFPNYSSELNVNALELDDSALYLCASSFSRDRVETQYFGPGTRLLVL.

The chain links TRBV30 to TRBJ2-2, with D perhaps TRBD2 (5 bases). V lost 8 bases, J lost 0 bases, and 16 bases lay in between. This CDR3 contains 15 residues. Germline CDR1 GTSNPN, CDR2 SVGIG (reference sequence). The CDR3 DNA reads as TGTGCCGGGCGGGTCAGGCGAACGAACACCGGGGAGCTGTTTTTT. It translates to CAGRVRRTNTGELFF.

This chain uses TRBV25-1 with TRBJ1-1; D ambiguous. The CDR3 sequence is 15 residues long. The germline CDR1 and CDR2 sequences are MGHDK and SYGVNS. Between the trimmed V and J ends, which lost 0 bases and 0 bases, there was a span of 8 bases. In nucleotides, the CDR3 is TGTGCCAGCAGTGAATATTGGCAGATGAACACTGAAGCTTTCTTT. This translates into CASSEYWQMNTEAFF.

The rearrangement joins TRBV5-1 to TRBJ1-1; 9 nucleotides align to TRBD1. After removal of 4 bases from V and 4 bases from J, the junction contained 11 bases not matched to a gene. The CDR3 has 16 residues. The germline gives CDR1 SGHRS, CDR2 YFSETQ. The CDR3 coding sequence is TGCGCCAGCAGCCGAACCATACAGGGGGCTGGCACTGAAGCTTTCTTT. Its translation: CASSRTIQGAGTEAFF.

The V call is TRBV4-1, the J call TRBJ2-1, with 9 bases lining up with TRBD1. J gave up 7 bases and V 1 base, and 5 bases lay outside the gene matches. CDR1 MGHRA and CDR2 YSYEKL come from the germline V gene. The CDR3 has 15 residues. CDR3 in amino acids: CASSQVGTGLNEQFF. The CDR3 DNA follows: TGCGCCAGCAGCCAAGTAGGGACAGGGCTTAATGAGCAGTTCTTC.

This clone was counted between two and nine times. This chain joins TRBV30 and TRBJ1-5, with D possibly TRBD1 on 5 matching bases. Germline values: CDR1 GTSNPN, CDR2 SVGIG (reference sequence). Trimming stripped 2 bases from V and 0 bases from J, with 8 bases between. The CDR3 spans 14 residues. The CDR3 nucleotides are TGTGCCTGGAGTACAGGCTATAGCAATCAGCCCCAGCATTTT. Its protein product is CAWSTGYSNQPQHF.

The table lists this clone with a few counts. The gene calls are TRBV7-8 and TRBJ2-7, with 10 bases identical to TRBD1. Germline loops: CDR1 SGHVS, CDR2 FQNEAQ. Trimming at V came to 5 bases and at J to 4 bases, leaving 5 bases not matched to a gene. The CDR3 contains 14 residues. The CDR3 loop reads CASSTRQGAYEQYF. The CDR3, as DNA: TGTGCCAGCAGCACGAGACAGGGGGCGTACGAGCAGTACTTC.

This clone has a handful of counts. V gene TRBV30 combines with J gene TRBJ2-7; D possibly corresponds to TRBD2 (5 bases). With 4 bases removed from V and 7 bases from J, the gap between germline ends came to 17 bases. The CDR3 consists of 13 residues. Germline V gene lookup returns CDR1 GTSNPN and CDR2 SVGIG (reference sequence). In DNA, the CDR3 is TGTGCCTGGATGGTCATATCTGGCGGGGAGCAGTACTTC. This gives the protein CAWMVISGGEQYF.

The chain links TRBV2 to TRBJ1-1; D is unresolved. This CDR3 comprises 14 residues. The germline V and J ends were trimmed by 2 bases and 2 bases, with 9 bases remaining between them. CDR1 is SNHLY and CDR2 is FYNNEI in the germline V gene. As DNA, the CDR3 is TGTGCCAGCAGTGAAAATTTCCCTAACACTGAAGCTTTCTTT. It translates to CASSENFPNTEAFF.

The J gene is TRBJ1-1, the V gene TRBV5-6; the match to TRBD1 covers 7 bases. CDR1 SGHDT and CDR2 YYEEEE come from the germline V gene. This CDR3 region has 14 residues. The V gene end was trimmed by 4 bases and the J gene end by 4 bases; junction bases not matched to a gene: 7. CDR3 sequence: CASSARQGRTEAFF. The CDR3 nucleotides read TGTGCCAGCAGCGCTAGACAGGGTCGCACTGAAGCTTTCTTT.